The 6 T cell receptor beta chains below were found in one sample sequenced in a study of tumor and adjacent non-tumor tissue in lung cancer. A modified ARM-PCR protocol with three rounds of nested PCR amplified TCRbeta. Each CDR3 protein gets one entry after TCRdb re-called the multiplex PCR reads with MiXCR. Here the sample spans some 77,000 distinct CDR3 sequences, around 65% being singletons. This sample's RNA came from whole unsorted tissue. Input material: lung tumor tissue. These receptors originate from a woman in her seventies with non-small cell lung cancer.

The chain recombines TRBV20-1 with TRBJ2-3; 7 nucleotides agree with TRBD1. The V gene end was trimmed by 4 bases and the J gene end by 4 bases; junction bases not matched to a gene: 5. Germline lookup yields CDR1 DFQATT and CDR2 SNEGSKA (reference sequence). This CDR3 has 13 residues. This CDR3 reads CSAKTGWADTQYF. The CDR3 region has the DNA TGCAGTGCTAAGACAGGGTGGGCAGATACGCAGTATTTT.

CDR3: CASSHPGQQETQYF. CDR3 sequence (DNA): TGTGCCAGCAGCCACCCGGGACAGCAAGAGACCCAGTACTTC. This chain connects TRBV4-2 to TRBJ2-5; 7 positions match TRBD1. Germline CDR1 and CDR2: LGHNA and YNFKEQ. The CDR3 has 14 residues. V lost 3 bases to trimming and J lost 2 bases; unmatched junction nucleotides: 3.

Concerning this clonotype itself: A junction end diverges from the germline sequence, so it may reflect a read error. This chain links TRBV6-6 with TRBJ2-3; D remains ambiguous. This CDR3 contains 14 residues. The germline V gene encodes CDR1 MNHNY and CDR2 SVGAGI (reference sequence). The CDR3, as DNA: TGTGCCAGCAGTTACCAGATGAGCACAGACACGCAGTATTTT. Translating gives CASSYQMSTDTQYF.

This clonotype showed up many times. CDR3 bases: TGTGCCAGCAGGACTAGCGGAGCTAGCACAGATACGCAGTATTTT. Amino acid sequence: CASRTSGASTDTQYF. The rearrangement links TRBV6-1 to TRBJ2-3, with TRBD2 matching over 9 bases. The germline gives CDR1 MNHNS, CDR2 SASEGT. Germline trimming cut 6 bases from V and 0 bases from J; bases unmatched to any gene: 4. The CDR3 runs 15 residues.

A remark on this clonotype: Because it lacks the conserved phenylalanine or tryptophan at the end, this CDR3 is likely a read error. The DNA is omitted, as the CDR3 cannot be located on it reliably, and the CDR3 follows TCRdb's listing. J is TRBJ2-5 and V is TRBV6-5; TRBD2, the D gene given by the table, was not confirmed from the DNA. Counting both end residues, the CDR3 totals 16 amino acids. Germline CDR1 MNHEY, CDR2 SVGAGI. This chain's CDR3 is CASSNPSGEGKETQHV.

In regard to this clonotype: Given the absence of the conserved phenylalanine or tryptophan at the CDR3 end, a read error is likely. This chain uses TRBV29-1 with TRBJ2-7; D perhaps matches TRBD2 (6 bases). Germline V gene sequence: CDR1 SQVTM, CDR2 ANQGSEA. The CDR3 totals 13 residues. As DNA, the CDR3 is TGCGGCGTTGAACTCGGGAGCCACTACGAGCAGTACCTC. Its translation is CGVELGSHYEQYL.